Below are 12 T cell receptor beta chains sequenced from a single sample in a study of radiation and T cells in renal cell carcinoma. Regarding time point: baseline pretreatment blood. As to treatment: 15 Gy SBRT to primary tumor, nephrectomy 4 weeks later. Generated by immunoSEQ multiplex PCR, the TCRdb table keeps only in-frame clones and is missing some. Counted here are 140,000 to 150,000 clones, 88% occurring once; the ten biggest clones make up 3.5% to 5%. The sample here was blood, taken from a patient whose treatment included radiotherapy and nephrectomy. These receptors all come from a woman aged 70-85 years with renal cell carcinoma.

The chain employs TRBV25-1 and TRBJ1-3; D not resolved. V lost 1 base to trimming and J lost 2 bases, with 15 bases between them. CDR1 and CDR2 (germline): MGHDK, SYGVNS. The CDR3 is made up of 17 amino acids. The CDR3 region has the DNA TGTGCCAGCAGTGAATTTGGAGGCAGGCCAGCTGGAAACACCATATATTTT. Residues: CASSEFGGRPAGNTIYF.

The CDR3 sequence is CASQSVGAQPQHF. DNA of the CDR3: TGTGCCAGTCAATCGGTGGGGGCCCAGCCCCAGCATTTT. The genes are TRBV28 and TRBJ1-5; tentatively, D is TRBD1 (6 bases). V was clipped by 9 bases and J by 7 bases, with 16 bases between them. The CDR3 length is 13 residues. Germline CDR1 and CDR2: MDHEN and SYDVKM.

The chain couples TRBV7-9 to TRBJ2-5; either TRBD1 or TRBD2 may fit D (5 bases each). This CDR3 region has 14 residues. Trimming removed 5 bases at V and 4 bases at J, with 14 bases between. Germline V gene lookup returns CDR1 SEHNR and CDR2 FQNEAQ (reference sequence). The CDR3 loop is CASSPGTLRETQYF. CDR3 sequence (DNA): TGTGCCAGCAGCCCCGGGACCCTACGAGAGACCCAGTACTTC.

CDR3 residues: CASSLNRDTQYF. DNA for the CDR3: TGTGCCAGCAGTTTAAATCGAGATACGCAGTATTTT. The chain joins TRBV7-9 to TRBJ2-3; D gene uncertain. Trimming took 6 bases from V and 5 from J, leaving 9 bases between them. This CDR3 contains 12 residues. CDR1 is SEHNR, CDR2 FQNEAQ, per germline (reference sequence).

This chain links TRBV6-1 with TRBJ2-7; a weak D match, TRBD2 (6 bases). V lost 0 bases to trimming and J lost 2 bases, with 14 bases between them. The germline V gene has CDR1 MNHNS and CDR2 SASEGT. The CDR3 has 16 residues. The CDR3 DNA reads as TGTGCCAGCAGTGAAGCGCGAATTGCGGGACCCTACGAGCAGTACTTC. Protein product: CASSEARIAGPYEQYF.

DNA of the CDR3: TGTGCCAGCTCACCGATGGCAGATACGCAGTATTTT. As protein: CASSPMADTQYF. The genes are TRBV18 and TRBJ2-3; D unclear. The germline V gene has CDR1 KGHSH and CDR2 LQKENI. The CDR3 extends over 12 amino acids. Trimming cost V 3 bases and J 4 bases, with 5 bases left between them.

The rearrangement joins TRBV30 to TRBJ1-1, with D tentatively TRBD1 (5 bases). CDR3 size: 11 residues. Germline CDR1 GTSNPN, CDR2 SVGIG (reference sequence). Trimming stripped 1 base from V and 11 bases from J, with 11 bases between. The CDR3 sequence: CAWSEQGGAFF. The DNA of the CDR3 is TGTGCCTGGAGTGAGCAGGGTGGGGCTTTCTTT.

The chain couples TRBV30 to TRBJ2-7; D is ambiguous. Germline loops: CDR1 GTSNPN, CDR2 SVGIG (reference sequence). Trimming stripped 0 bases from V and 4 bases from J, with 10 bases between. The CDR3 is 13 residues long. CDR3 loop: CAWSVMVGYEQYF. CDR3 bases: TGTGCCTGGAGTGTCATGGTCGGATACGAGCAGTACTTC.

V usage is TRBV23-1 and J usage is TRBJ1-1; D call uncertain. TRBV23-1 is an ORF, and what it does is uncertain. The CDR3 totals 14 residues. Trimming left V 3 bases short and J 3 bases short, with 11 bases between. This chain's CDR3 is CASSQKYRDTEAFF. The CDR3 DNA reads as TGCGCCAGCAGTCAGAAGTATAGGGACACTGAAGCTTTCTTT.

The gene calls are TRBV6-5 and TRBJ1-3; D gene unclear. Germline CDR1 MNHEY, CDR2 SVGAGI. CDR3 length equals 16 residues. Trimming stripped 0 bases from V and 0 bases from J, with 9 bases between. The chain's CDR3 is CASSYSTSGSGNTIYF. The CDR3 DNA reads TGTGCCAGCAGTTACTCTACGAGTGGCTCTGGAAACACCATATATTTT.

CDR3 sequence reads: CASSLDGNSPLHF. CDR3 sequence (DNA): TGCGCCAGCAGCTTGGACGGTAATTCACCCCTCCACTTT. The chain carries TRBV5-1 and TRBJ1-6, with unresolved D. This CDR3 region has 13 residues. Germline CDR1 is SGHRS and CDR2 is YFSETQ. Trimming took 0 bases from V and 6 from J, leaving 4 bases between them. The full variable domain, completed using reference TRBV5-1 and TRBJ1-6, is KAGVTQTPRYLIKTRGQQVTLSCSPISGHRSVSWYQQTPGQGLQFLFEYFSETQRNKGNFPGRFSGRQFSNSRSEMNVSTLELGDSALYLCASSLDGNSPLHFGNGTRLTVT.

The rearrangement joins TRBV2 to TRBJ1-4; the D gene is possibly TRBD1 (6 bases). The CDR3 extends over 14 amino acids. The V end lost 7 bases, the J end lost 7 bases, and 16 bases lay between the germline ends. CDR1 is SNHLY and CDR2 is FYNNEI in the germline V gene. The CDR3 DNA sequence: TGTGCCAGCACTGTGGGGGCCATAATTGAAAAACTGTTTTTT. It encodes CASTVGAIIEKLFF.